This entry lists 16 T cell receptor beta chains sequenced from one sample in a study of shared clonotypes between healthy human individuals. Method: immunoSEQ multiplex PCR; TCRdb's copy keeps in-frame clones and lacks some. Of over a million clones detected, 75% to 80% appear once; the ten largest clones hold under 0.8%. Input material: memory CD4+ T cells from PBMCs. Noted subset: CD45RA-negative fraction. The receptors were gathered from a man aged 18 to 30 in good health. Some clones in this sample may be carry-over from other donors' samples.

The rearrangement links TRBV6-5 to TRBJ2-7; D may be TRBD2 (6 bases). This CDR3 region has 13 residues. Between the trimmed V and J ends, which lost 5 bases and 6 bases, there was a span of 14 bases. The V gene's germline CDR1 is MNHEY and CDR2 SVGAGI. This CDR3 reads CASSLDGGREQYF. CDR3 DNA: TGTGCCAGCAGTCTAGACGGGGGACGCGAGCAGTACTTC.

This clone is a singleton in its sample. It may be a read error: a sequence one base away is much more abundant. The sample carries other DNA sequences with the same CDR3. V and J are TRBV5-1 and TRBJ2-3, with TRBD2 matching over 10 bases. V was clipped by 0 bases and J by 0 bases; unmatched bases: 1. Germline V CDR1 and CDR2: SGHRS, YFSETQ. CDR3 size: 16 residues. CDR3 DNA sequence: TGCGCCAGCAGCTTGGGACTAGCGGGCAGCACAGATACGCAGTATTTT. Translation: CASSLGLAGSTDTQYF.

This chain links TRBV7-6 with TRBJ2-7; 7 nucleotides align to TRBD2. Germline CDR1 and CDR2: SGHVS and FNYEAQ. This CDR3 spans 12 amino acids. V lost 5 bases and J lost 6; bases outside the gene matches: 4. The CDR3 loop reads CASSTGLIEQYF. Here the CDR3 DNA reads TGTGCCAGCAGCACGGGACTAATCGAGCAGTACTTC.

The CDR3 sequence: CASSIQPGYEQYF. The CDR3 DNA is TGTGCCAGCTCTATCCAGCCAGGCTACGAGCAGTACTTC. The chain has TRBV18 and TRBJ2-7; no firm D call. The CDR3 covers 13 residues. CDR1 KGHSH and CDR2 LQKENI come from the germline V gene. V lost 6 bases, J lost 3 bases, and 12 bases lay in between.

The chain combines TRBV2 with TRBJ2-6; 8 nucleotides agree with TRBD1. V shed 8 bases, J shed 2 bases, and the junction held 5 bases outside the gene matches. CDR1 and CDR2 from the germline V gene are SNHLY and FYNNEI. The CDR3 has 15 residues. CDR3 residues: CASGQGLPGANVLTF. DNA of the CDR3: TGTGCCAGCGGACAGGGCCTCCCTGGGGCCAACGTCCTGACTTTC.

The J gene is TRBJ1-5, the V gene TRBV2; unclear D gene. The CDR3 runs 14 residues. The germline CDR1 and CDR2 sequences are SNHLY and FYNNEI. V was clipped by 3 bases and J by 5 bases, with 11 bases between them. The CDR3, as DNA: TGTGCCAGCAGTGAGCAGAGGCGCGATCAGCCCCAGCATTTT. Encoded protein: CASSEQRRDQPQHF.

The sample holds many counts of this clone. The gene calls are TRBV11-2 and TRBJ1-2; D is unclear. Trimming stripped 0 bases from V and 4 bases from J, with 9 bases between. Germline values: CDR1 SGHAT, CDR2 FQNNGV. The CDR3 covers 14 residues. CDR3 DNA: TGTGCCAGCAGCTTAGAACAGCTTGGCTATGGCTACACCTTC. Translation gives CASSLEQLGYGYTF. Combining the CDR3 with reference TRBV11-2 and TRBJ1-2 gives the whole variable domain EAGVAQSPRYKIIEKRQSVAFWCNPISGHATLYWYQQILGQGPKLLIQFQNNGVVDDSQLPKDRFSAERLKGVDSTLKIQPAKLEDSAVYLCASSLEQLGYGYTFGSGTRLTVV.

The V call is TRBV5-1, the J call TRBJ2-5, with TRBD2 matching 14 bases. The V gene end was trimmed by 0 bases and the J gene end by 5 bases; junction bases not matched to a gene: 6. The CDR3 is made up of 17 amino acids. Germline CDR1 is SGHRS and CDR2 is YFSETQ. CDR3 sequence (DNA): TGCGCCAGCAGCTTGGGACTAGCGGGAGGGCCGTGGGAGACCCAGTACTTC. Translation: CASSLGLAGGPWETQYF.

This clone was recorded at least ten times. The rearrangement joins TRBV6-5 to TRBJ2-7, with D uncertain. V lost 5 bases and J 4 bases, leaving 9 bases between the germline ends. The CDR3 has 12 amino acids. Per the germline V gene, CDR1 is MNHEY and CDR2 is SVGAGI. The CDR3 sequence is CASSLTGYEQYF. Here the CDR3 DNA reads TGTGCCAGCAGTCTGACCGGTTACGAGCAGTACTTC.

The chain links TRBV6-6 to TRBJ2-5; maybe TRBD1 (6 bases). CDR3 length: 14 residues. CDR1 is MNHNY and CDR2 is SVGAGI in the germline V gene (reference sequence). V gave up 6 bases and J gave up 1 base, with 12 bases separating them. CDR3 in amino acids: CASRDGGPQETQYF. The CDR3 DNA sequence: TGTGCCAGCAGGGATGGGGGCCCCCAAGAGACCCAGTACTTC.

This chain links TRBV6-5 with TRBJ2-3, with TRBD2 matching over 7 bases. Looked up from germline, CDR1 is MNHEY and CDR2 is SVGAGI. The CDR3 covers 15 residues. J lost 6 bases, V lost 0 bases, and 6 bases had no gene match. This CDR3 reads CASSYSGREWDTQYF. CDR3 in DNA: TGTGCCAGCAGTTACTCCGGGCGGGAGTGGGATACGCAGTATTTT.

The chain recombines TRBV5-1 with TRBJ2-7; D might be TRBD1 or TRBD2, each matching 7 bases. Germline lookup yields CDR1 SGHRS and CDR2 YFSETQ. The V gene lost 1 base and the J gene lost 8 bases, with 22 bases spanning the gap. CDR3 size: 16 residues. The CDR3 DNA follows: TGCGCCAGCAGCTTGTCGGGGCCCCTCCAGGGGGGGAAGCAGTACTTC. Translated: CASSLSGPLQGGKQYF.

CDR3 protein: CASSVTDRGDTIYF. The CDR3 bases are TGTGCCAGCAGTGTAACGGACAGGGGAGACACCATATATTTT. The chain has TRBV6-1 and TRBJ1-3; 9 nucleotides match TRBD1. The V gene end was trimmed by 4 bases and the J gene end by 8 bases; junction bases not matched to a gene: 6. The CDR3 consists of 14 residues. From germline, CDR1 is MNHNS and CDR2 SASEGT.

The V gene is TRBV10-3, the J gene TRBJ2-7; 7 nucleotides align to TRBD1. This CDR3 is built from 13 residues. Trimming at V came to 9 bases and at J to 2 bases, leaving 7 bases not matched to a gene. Germline V gives CDR1 ENHRY, CDR2 SYGVKD. CDR3 region: CAISTGAPYEQYF. The CDR3 coding sequence is TGTGCCATTTCTACAGGGGCCCCCTACGAGCAGTACTTC.

V gene TRBV4-3 combines with J gene TRBJ1-1, with D possibly matching TRBD1 (5 bases). This CDR3 is built from 16 residues. V lost 1 base and J 4 bases, leaving 16 bases between the germline ends. The germline V gene has CDR1 LGHNA and CDR2 YSLEER. DNA for the CDR3: TGCGCCAGCAGCCAAGGGGCGGGACGGGAGGGCACTGAAGCTTTCTTT. Amino acids: CASSQGAGREGTEAFF.

J is TRBJ2-1 and V is TRBV19; 10 nucleotides align to TRBD2. CDR1 is LNHDA, CDR2 SQIVND, per germline (reference sequence). The CDR3 is 15 amino acids. J was trimmed by 0 bases and V by 7 bases; bases with no gene match: 3. CDR3 region: CASKLAGSSYNEQFF. CDR3 sequence (DNA): TGTGCCAGTAAACTAGCGGGAAGCTCCTACAATGAGCAGTTCTTC.